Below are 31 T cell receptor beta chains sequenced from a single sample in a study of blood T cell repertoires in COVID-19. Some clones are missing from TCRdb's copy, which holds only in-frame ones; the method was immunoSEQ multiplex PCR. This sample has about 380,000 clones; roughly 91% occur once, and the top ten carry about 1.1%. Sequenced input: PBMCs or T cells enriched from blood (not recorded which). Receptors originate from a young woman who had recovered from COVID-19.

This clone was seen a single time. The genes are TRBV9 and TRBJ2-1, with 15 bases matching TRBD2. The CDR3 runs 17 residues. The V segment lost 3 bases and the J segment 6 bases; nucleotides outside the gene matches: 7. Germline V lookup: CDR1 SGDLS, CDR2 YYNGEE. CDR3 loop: CASSGGPGLAGGNEQFF. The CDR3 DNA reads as TGTGCCAGCAGCGGAGGCCCGGGACTAGCGGGGGGCAATGAGCAGTTCTTC.

CDR3 sequence (DNA): TGTGCCAGCCGCAGGGGGAGTAATTATGGCTACACCTTC. Its protein is CASRRGSNYGYTF. The chain employs TRBV6-5 and TRBJ1-2; TRBD1 matches 7 bases. With V trimmed by 8 bases and J by 5 bases, 8 bases remained unmatched. Germline V CDR1 and CDR2: MNHEY, SVGAGI. This CDR3 spans 13 amino acids.

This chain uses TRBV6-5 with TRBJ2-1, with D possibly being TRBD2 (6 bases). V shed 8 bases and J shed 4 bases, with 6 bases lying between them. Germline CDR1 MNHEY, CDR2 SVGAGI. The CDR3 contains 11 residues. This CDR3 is CASGGYNEQFF. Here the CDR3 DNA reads TGTGCCAGCGGAGGGTACAATGAGCAGTTCTTC.

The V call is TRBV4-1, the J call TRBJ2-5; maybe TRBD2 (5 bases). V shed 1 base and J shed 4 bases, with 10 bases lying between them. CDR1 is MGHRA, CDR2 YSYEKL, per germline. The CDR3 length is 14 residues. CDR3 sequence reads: CASSQGGGGETQYF. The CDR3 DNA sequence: TGCGCCAGCAGCCAAGGAGGAGGAGGAGAGACCCAGTACTTC.

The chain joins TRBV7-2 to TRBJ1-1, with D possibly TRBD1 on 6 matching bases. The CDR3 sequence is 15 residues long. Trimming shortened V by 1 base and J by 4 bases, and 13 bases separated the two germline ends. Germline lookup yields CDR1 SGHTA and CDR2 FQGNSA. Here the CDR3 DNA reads TGTGCCAGCAGCTTAGTTGGGGGGGGCGGCACTGAAGCTTTCTTT. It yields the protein CASSLVGGGGTEAFF.

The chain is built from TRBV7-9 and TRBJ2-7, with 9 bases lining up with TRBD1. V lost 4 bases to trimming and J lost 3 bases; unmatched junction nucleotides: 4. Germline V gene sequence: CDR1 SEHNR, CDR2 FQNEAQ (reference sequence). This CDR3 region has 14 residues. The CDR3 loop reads CASSSRDRDYEQYF. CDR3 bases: TGTGCCAGCAGCTCCCGGGACAGGGACTACGAGCAGTACTTC.

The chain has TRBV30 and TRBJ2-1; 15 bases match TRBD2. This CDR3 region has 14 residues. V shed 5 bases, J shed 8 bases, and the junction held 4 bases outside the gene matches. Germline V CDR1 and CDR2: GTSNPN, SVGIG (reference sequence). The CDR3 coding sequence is TGTGCCTGGGGGACTAGCGGGGGGATTTATGAGCAGTTCTTC. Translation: CAWGTSGGIYEQFF.

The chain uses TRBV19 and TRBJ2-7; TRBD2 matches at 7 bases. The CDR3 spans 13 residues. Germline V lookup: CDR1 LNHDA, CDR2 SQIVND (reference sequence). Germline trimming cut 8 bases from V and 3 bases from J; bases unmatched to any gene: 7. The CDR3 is CASGGGDYYEQYF. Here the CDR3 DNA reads TGTGCCAGTGGGGGGGGTGATTACTACGAGCAGTACTTC.

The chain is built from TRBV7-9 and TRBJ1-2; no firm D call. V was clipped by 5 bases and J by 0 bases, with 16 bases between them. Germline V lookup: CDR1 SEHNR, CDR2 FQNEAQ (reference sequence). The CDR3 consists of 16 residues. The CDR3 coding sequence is TGTGCCAGCAGCGCCGGCGGCAGACTCTCTAACTATGGCTACACCTTC. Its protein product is CASSAGGRLSNYGYTF.

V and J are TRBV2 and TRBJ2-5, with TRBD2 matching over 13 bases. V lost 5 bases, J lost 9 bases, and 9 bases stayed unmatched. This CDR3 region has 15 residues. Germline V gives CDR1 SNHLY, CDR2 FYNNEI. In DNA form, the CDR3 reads TGTGCCAGCAGTCTTTTAGGACTAGCGGGGGAGGCCCAGTACTTC. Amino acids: CASSLLGLAGEAQYF.

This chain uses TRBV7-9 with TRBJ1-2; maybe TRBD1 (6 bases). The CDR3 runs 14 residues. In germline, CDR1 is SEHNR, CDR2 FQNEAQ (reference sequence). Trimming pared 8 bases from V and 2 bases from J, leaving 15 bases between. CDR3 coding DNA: TGTGCCAGCCACCAGGGGCAGGGGAACTATGGCTACACCTTC. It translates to CASHQGQGNYGYTF.

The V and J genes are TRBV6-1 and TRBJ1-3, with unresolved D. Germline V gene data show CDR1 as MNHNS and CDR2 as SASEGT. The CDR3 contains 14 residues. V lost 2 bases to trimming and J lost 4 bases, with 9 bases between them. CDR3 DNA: TGTGCCAGCAGTGAAATTATAGCGGGAAACACCATATATTTT. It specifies CASSEIIAGNTIYF.

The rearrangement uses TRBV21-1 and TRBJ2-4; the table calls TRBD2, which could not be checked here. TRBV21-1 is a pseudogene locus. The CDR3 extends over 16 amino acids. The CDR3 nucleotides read TGTGCCAGCACCGCGGGGTGCGCGGGGGACAAAAACATTCAGTACTTC. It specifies CASTAGCAGDKNIQYF.

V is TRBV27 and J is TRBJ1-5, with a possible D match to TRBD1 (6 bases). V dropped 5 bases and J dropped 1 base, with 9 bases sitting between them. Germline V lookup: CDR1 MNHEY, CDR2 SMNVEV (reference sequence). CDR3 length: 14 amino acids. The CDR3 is CASSLQGSNQPQHF. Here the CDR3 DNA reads TGTGCCAGCAGTCTACAGGGAAGCAATCAGCCCCAGCATTTT.

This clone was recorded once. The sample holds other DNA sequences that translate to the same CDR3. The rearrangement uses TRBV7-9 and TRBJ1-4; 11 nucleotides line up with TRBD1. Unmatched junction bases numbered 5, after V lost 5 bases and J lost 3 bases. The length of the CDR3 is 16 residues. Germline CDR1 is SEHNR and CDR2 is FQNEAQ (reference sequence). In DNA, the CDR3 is TGTGCCAGCAGCCTCGGACAGGGGGCAGCTAATGAAAAACTGTTTTTT. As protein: CASSLGQGAANEKLFF. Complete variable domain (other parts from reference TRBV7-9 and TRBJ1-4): DTGVSQNPRHKITKRGQNVTFRCDPISEHNRLYWYRQTLGQGPEFLTYFQNEAQLEKSRLLSDRFSAERPKGSFSTLEIQRTEQGDSAMYLCASSLGQGAANEKLFFGSGTQLSVL.

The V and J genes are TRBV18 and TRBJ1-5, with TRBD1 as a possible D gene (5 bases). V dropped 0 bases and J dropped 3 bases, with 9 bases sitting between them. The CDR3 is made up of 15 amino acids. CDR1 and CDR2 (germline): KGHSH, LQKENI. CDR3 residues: CASSPPRGTNQPQHF. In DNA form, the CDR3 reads TGTGCCAGCTCACCACCGCGGGGGACCAATCAGCCCCAGCATTTT.

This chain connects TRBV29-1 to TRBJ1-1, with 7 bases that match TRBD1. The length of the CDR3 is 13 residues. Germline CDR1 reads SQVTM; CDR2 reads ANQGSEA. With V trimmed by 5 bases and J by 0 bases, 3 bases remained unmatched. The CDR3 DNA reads TGCAGCGTTCGGGACAGCCTGAACACTGAAGCTTTCTTT. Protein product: CSVRDSLNTEAFF.

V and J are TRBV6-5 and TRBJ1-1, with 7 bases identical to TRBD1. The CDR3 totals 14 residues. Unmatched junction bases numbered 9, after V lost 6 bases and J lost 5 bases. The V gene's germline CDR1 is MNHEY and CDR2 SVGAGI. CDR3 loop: CASSVRQGGTEAFF. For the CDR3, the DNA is TGTGCCAGCAGCGTACGACAGGGAGGAACTGAAGCTTTCTTT.

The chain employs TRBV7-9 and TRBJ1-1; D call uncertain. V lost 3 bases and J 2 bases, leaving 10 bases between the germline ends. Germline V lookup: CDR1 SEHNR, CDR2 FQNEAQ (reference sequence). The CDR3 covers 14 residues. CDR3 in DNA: TGTGCCAGCAGCTTCGTCGGTTCTAACACTGAAGCTTTCTTT. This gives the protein CASSFVGSNTEAFF.

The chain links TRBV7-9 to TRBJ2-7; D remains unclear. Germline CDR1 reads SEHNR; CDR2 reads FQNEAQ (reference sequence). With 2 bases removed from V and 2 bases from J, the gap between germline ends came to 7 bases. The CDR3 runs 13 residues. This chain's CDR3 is CASSLTQPYEQYF. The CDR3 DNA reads TGTGCCAGCAGCTTAACTCAACCCTACGAGCAGTACTTC.

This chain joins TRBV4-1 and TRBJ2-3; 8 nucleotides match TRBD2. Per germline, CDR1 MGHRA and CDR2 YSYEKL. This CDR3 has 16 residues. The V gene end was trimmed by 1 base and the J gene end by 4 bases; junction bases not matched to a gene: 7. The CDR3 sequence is CASSQGRGGLADTQYF. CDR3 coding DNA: TGCGCCAGCAGCCAAGGCCGGGGGGGCCTGGCAGATACGCAGTATTTT.

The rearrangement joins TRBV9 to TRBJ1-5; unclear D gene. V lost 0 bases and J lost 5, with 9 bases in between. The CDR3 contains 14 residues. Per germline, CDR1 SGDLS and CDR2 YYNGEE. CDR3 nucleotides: TGTGCCAGCAGCGTAGGATCGGGTGATCAGCCCCAGCATTTT. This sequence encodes CASSVGSGDQPQHF.

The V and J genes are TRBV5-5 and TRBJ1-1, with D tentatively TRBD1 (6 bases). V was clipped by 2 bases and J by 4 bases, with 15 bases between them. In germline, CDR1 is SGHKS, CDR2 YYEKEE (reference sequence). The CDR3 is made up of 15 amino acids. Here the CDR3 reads CASSFGGAKATEAFF. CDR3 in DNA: TGTGCCAGCAGCTTTGGGGGCGCGAAGGCCACTGAAGCTTTCTTT.

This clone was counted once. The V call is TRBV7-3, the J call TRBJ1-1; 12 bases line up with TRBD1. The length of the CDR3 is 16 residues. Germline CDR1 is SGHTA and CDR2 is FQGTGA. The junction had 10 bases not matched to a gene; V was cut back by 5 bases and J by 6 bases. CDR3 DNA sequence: TGTGCCAGCAGCCGAACCGGGACAGGGGGCCCCTCTGAAGCTTTCTTT. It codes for CASSRTGTGGPSEAFF.

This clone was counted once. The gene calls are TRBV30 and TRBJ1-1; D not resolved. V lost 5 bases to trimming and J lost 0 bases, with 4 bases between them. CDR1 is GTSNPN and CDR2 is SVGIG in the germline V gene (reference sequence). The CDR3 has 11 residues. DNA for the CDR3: TGTGCCTGGGCCATGAACACTGAAGCTTTCTTT. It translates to CAWAMNTEAFF.

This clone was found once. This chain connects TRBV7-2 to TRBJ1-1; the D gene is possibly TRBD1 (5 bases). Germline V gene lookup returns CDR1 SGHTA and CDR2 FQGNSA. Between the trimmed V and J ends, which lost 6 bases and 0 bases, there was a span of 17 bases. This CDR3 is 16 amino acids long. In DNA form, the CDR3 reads TGTGCCAGCAGTCACGCGGGACGGAGCTTGAACACTGAAGCTTTCTTT. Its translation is CASSHAGRSLNTEAFF.

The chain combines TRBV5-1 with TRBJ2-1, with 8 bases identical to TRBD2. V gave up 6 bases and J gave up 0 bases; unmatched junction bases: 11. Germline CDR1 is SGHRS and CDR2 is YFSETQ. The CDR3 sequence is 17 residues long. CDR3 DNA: TGCGCCAGCAAACGCGAACCAGCGGGGGCCTCCTACAATGAGCAGTTCTTC. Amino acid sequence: CASKREPAGASYNEQFF.

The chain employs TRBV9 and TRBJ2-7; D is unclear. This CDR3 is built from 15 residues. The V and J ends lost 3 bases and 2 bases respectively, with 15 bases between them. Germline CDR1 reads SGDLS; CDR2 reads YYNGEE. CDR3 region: CASSAGFGLTYEQYF. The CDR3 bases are TGTGCCAGCAGCGCCGGGTTTGGATTAACCTACGAGCAGTACTTC. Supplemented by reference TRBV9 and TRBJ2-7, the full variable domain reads DSGVTQTPKHLITATGQRVTLRCSPRSGDLSVYWYQQSLDQGLQFLIQYYNGEERAKGNILERFSAQQFPDLHSELNLSSLELGDSALYFCASSAGFGLTYEQYFGPGTRLTVT.

The CDR3 is CASGWGRANEQFF. DNA of the CDR3: TGTGCTAGTGGTTGGGGGCGGGCCAATGAGCAGTTCTTC. V is TRBV12-5 and J is TRBJ2-1; D might be TRBD1 (6 bases). CDR1 is LGHNT and CDR2 is FRNRAP in the germline V gene. V lost 4 bases and J 6 bases, leaving 10 bases between the germline ends. This CDR3 spans 13 amino acids.

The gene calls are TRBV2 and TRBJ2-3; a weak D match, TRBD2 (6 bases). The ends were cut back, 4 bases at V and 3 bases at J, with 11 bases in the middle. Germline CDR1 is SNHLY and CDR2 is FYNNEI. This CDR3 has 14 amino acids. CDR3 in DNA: TGTGCCAGCAGTGCCCGGCGGGAAACAGATACGCAGTATTTT. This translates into CASSARRETDTQYF.

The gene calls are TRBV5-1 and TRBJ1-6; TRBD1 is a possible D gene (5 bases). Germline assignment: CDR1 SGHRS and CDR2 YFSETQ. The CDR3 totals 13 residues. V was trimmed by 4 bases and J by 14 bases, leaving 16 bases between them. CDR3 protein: CASSPFAGGTLHF. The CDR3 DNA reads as TGCGCCAGCAGCCCCTTCGCCGGGGGGACCCTCCACTTT.